The 5 T cell receptor beta chains below all came from one sample that was sequenced in a study of post-analysis software for immune sequencing data. The antigens of these receptors remain unknown. TCR beta cDNA libraries had unique molecular identifiers. TCRdb reanalysed the PCR reads using MiXCR and keeps one entry per CDR3 protein. The table shows about half a million distinct CDR3 sequences, with less than 40% occurring only once. Study-wide results and caveats: In patients, TRBV5-6, TRBV5-1 and TRBV20-1 belonged to roughly 5 TRBV segments found more frequently than in controls.

Sample: blood. The receptors originated from a girl younger than 18 with multiple sclerosis.

This clonotype was detected only a few times. This rearrangement joins TRBV5-6 to TRBJ2-1; no reliable D call. Trimming stripped 1 base from V and 9 bases from J, with 8 bases between. CDR1 is SGHDT, CDR2 YYEEEE, per germline. The CDR3 consists of 12 residues. In DNA form, the CDR3 reads TGTGCCAGCAGCTTGCTGTTATTTGAGCAGTTCTTC. This sequence encodes CASSLLLFEQFF.

CDR3 DNA sequence: TGCGCCAGCAGCTACGGGACTCAAGAGACCCAGTACTTC. As protein: CASSYGTQETQYF. J is TRBJ2-5 and V is TRBV5-1; D might be TRBD2 (6 bases). V gave up 3 bases and J gave up 2 bases, with 8 bases separating them. The CDR3 totals 13 residues. The V gene's germline CDR1 is SGHRS and CDR2 YFSETQ. The whole variable domain, filled in from reference TRBV5-1 and TRBJ2-5, reads KAGVTQTPRYLIKTRGQQVTLSCSPISGHRSVSWYQQTPGQGLQFLFEYFSETQRNKGNFPGRFSGRQFSNSRSEMNVSTLELGDSALYLCASSYGTQETQYFGPGTRLLVL.

This chain links TRBV24-1 with TRBJ2-1, with 9 bases aligning to TRBD2. The CDR3 has 16 residues. After removal of 5 bases from V and 8 bases from J, the junction contained 12 bases not matched to a gene. Germline CDR1 and CDR2: KGHDR and SFDVKD. CDR3 sequence: CATSASGARWVDEQFF. The DNA for the CDR3 is TGTGCCACCAGTGCTAGCGGGGCCCGGTGGGTAGATGAGCAGTTCTTC.

The genes are TRBV20-1 and TRBJ1-5; unclear D gene. This CDR3 region has 14 residues. V lost 2 bases, J lost 9 bases, and 17 bases lay in between. Germline loops: CDR1 DFQATT, CDR2 SNEGSKA (reference sequence). For the CDR3, the DNA is TGCAGTGCTAGAAGTGGGCAGAGATTAGGGCCCCAGCATTTT. This sequence encodes CSARSGQRLGPQHF.

The chain uses TRBV4-1 and TRBJ1-4; D is unresolved. V was pared by 0 bases and J by 5 bases, with 7 bases between. Looked up from germline, CDR1 is MGHRA and CDR2 is YSYEKL. The CDR3 covers 14 residues. CDR3 DNA: TGCGCCAGCAGCCAAGATCGGGCGAATGAAAAACTGTTTTTT. This codes for CASSQDRANEKLFF.